These T cell receptor beta chains were read from a single sample in a study of T cells in Graves' hyperthyroidism and ophthalmopathy. TCRdb passed the multiplex PCR reads through MiXCR, listing each CDR3 protein once. Here the sample spans about 350,000 distinct CDR3 sequences, roughly an eighth being singletons. The sequenced material came from blood. These receptor sequences come from a middle-aged woman with Graves' ophthalmopathy. Each CDR3 is given with its conserved first and last residue. The D gene is left open where the match is weak. Rows may omit the clone size; those that give it use once, few, many or a size class.

V	J	D	size	DNA	CDR3
TRBV12-3/TRBV12-4	TRBJ2-3	-	many	TGTGCCAGCAGCCCCAACAGCAGACAAACAGATACGCAGTATTTT	CASSPNSRQTDTQYF
TRBV19	TRBJ1-5	-	-	TGTGCCAGTAGAGCTCGGGGGAGAGGAGGGTATAGCAATCAGCCCCAGCATTTT	CASRARGRGGYSNQPQHF
TRBV5-1	TRBJ1-1	-	-	TGCGCCAGCAGCCTCCCCCGTACGACAGGGAACACTGAAGCTTTCTTT	CASSLPRTTGNTEAFF
TRBV5-1	TRBJ2-7	-	many	TGCGCCAGCAGCTTTAGCGGAGCCTACGAGCAGTACTTC	CASSFSGAYEQYF
TRBV11-2	TRBJ1-1	-	many	TGTGCCAGCAGCTTAGTCATACAGGGGAACACTGAAGCTTTCTTT	CASSLVIQGNTEAFF
TRBV3-1	TRBJ1-5	-	few	TGTGCCAGCAGCCAAGATACAGCTAGCAATCAGCCCCAGCATTTT	CASSQDTASNQPQHF
TRBV2	TRBJ1-5	TRBD1	many	TGTGCCAGCGGAAGCCGGGACAGGGAATATGGGGCCAATCAGCCCCAGCATTTT	CASGSRDREYGANQPQHF
TRBV20-1	TRBJ1-2	-	few	TGCAGTGCTAGAGATACAGGGCACGGCTACACCTTC	CSARDTGHGYTF
TRBV30	TRBJ2-1	-	-	TGTGCCTGGAGTGACCAACTAGAGCAGTTCTTC	CAWSDQLEQFF
TRBV20-1	TRBJ1-5	-	many	TGCAGTGCTAGACGAACAGGGTTTTACAATCAGCCCCAGCATTTT	CSARRTGFYNQPQHF
TRBV6-5	TRBJ2-3	TRBD1	-	TGTGCCAGCAGTTACTCGAGAGGGGGCGGTGGAGCAGATACGCAGTATTTT	CASSYSRGGGGADTQYF
TRBV7-9	TRBJ2-1	TRBD2	-	TGTGCCAGCAGCCACCTAGGGACTAGCGGGAGTCGCGATGAGCAGTTCTTC	CASSHLGTSGSRDEQFF
TRBV20-1	TRBJ2-5	TRBD2	many	TGCAGTGCTAGAGATGTGGCTAGCGGGGAGCAAGAGACCCAGTACTTC	CSARDVASGEQETQYF
TRBV6-1	TRBJ1-5	-	many	TGTGCCAGCAGTGCAAGGGGAAATCAGCCCCAGCATTTT	CASSARGNQPQHF
TRBV2	TRBJ2-2	-	many	TGTGCCAGCAGTTGGGGTGGAAAGGACACCGGGGAGCTGTTTTTT	CASSWGGKDTGELFF
TRBV28	TRBJ1-3	-	many	TGTGCCAGCGGAACAGGGAGAACTGGAAACACCATATATTTT	CASGTGRTGNTIYF
TRBV3-1	TRBJ2-7	-	many	TGTGCCAGCAGCCAATACAGCTCCTACGAGCAGTACTTC	CASSQYSSYEQYF
TRBV28	TRBJ1-5	-	many	TGTGCCAGCAGTTTAAACGTATACCCACGGCCCCAGCATTTT	CASSLNVYPRPQHF
TRBV5-1	TRBJ1-2	TRBD1	many	TGCGCCAGCAGCTCGCCGGGACAGGTTTATGGCTACACCTTC	CASSSPGQVYGYTF
TRBV7-9	TRBJ2-6	TRBD1	-	TGTGCCAGCAGCTTGGACCCCGGGACAGTCAGCTCTGGGGCCAACGTCCTGACTTTC	CASSLDPGTVSSGANVLTF
TRBV28	TRBJ1-2	-	many	TGTGCCAGCAGTTTACTCAAGAACTATGGCTACACCTTC	CASSLLKNYGYTF
TRBV24-1	TRBJ2-1	-	many	TGTGCCACCAGTGGTTCGACAGGGCTCCGCGGGAGTGTCACCTACAATGAGCAGTTCTTC	CATSGSTGLRGSVTYNEQFF
TRBV5-1	TRBJ2-1	-	once	TGCGCCAGCAGCTTGGCCGGGGGAGGCCTCGGTGAGCAGTTCTTC	CASSLAGGGLGEQFF
TRBV2	TRBJ2-2	-	many	TGTGCCAGCGACCTCCGGAACACCGGGGAGCTGTTTTTT	CASDLRNTGELFF
TRBV4-2	TRBJ1-5	TRBD1	few	TGTGCCAGCAGCCAAGGGGACAGCCTAAATCAGCCCCAGCATTTT	CASSQGDSLNQPQHF
TRBV27	TRBJ1-1	TRBD1	many	TGTGCCAGCAGAATTACAGGGGAGCGCACTGAAGCTTTCTTT	CASRITGERTEAFF
TRBV11-3	TRBJ1-2	-	many	TGTGCCAGCAGCTTACCCCTTGCGATGGGAGGCTACACCTTC	CASSLPLAMGGYTF
TRBV24-1	TRBJ1-1	TRBD1	few	TGTGCCACCAGTGATGGACAGGGTCACACTGAAGCTTTCTTT	CATSDGQGHTEAFF
TRBV10-3	TRBJ1-1	-	many	TGTGCCATCAGGGCCAGGACAGCGAACACTGAAGCTTTCTTT	CAIRARTANTEAFF
TRBV27	TRBJ1-4	-	many	TGTGCCAGCAGTATTCGTCCAGGCCGGCGGGATGAAAAACTGTTTTTT	CASSIRPGRRDEKLFF
TRBV25-1	TRBJ2-1	TRBD1	-	TGTGCCAGCAGTGATTTTGGACAGGGGGTGGTAGATGAGCAGTTCTTC	CASSDFGQGVVDEQFF
TRBV6-1	TRBJ2-7	TRBD2	many	TGTGCCAGCAGCCCAACGATGACTAGCGGGAGGGGTGAGCAGTACTTC	CASSPTMTSGRGEQYF
TRBV20-1	TRBJ2-1	-	many	TGCAGTGCCAAAGGGGGGAGGGGTTACAATGAGCAGTTCTTC	CSAKGGRGYNEQFF
TRBV5-8	TRBJ1-5	-	few	TGTGCCAGCAGCACAACGATTAATAGCAATCAGCCCCAGCATTTT	CASSTTINSNQPQHF
TRBV19	TRBJ2-2	-	-	TGTGCCAGTAGTATAAACCCCAGGAACACCGGGGAGCTGTTTTTT	CASSINPRNTGELFF
TRBV6-1	TRBJ1-1	-	many	TGTGCCAGCAGAGGCAGTAGAGTGAACACTGAAGCTTTCTTT	CASRGSRVNTEAFF
TRBV2	TRBJ2-7	TRBD2	-	TGTGCCAGCAGTTGGACTAGACCCTACGAGCAGTACTTC	CASSWTRPYEQYF
TRBV15	TRBJ2-7	TRBD1	many	TGTGCCACCAGCAGAGATCCGGACAGGGGAGGCGAGCAGTACTTC	CATSRDPDRGGEQYF
TRBV28	TRBJ2-5	TRBD2	many	TGTGCCAGCAGTTTAAATCAGGGCGGGGGTGGGCAAGAGACCCAGTACTTC	CASSLNQGGGGQETQYF
TRBV28	TRBJ2-5	TRBD2	many	TGTGCCAGCAGCTTCCCTGCTCTAGCGGGAGGGCCTCACCAAGAGACCCAGTACTTC	CASSFPALAGGPHQETQYF
TRBV7-8	TRBJ2-3	-	many	TGTGCCAGCAGCTTAGGGGTTCGGGACACCAGCACAGATACGCAGTATTTT	CASSLGVRDTSTDTQYF
TRBV12-3/TRBV12-4	TRBJ2-1	TRBD2	few	TGTGCCAGCAGTTTACTAGCGGGGGGAGAAGATGAGCAGTTCTTC	CASSLLAGGEDEQFF
TRBV11-2	TRBJ2-2	-	few	TGTGCCAGCAGTTTATGGACGGGGACTTACACCGGGGAGCTGTTTTTT	CASSLWTGTYTGELFF
TRBV20-1	TRBJ1-1	-	many	TGCAGTGCTAGAGATCTCGATCACCGGGCCACTGAAGCTTTCTTT	CSARDLDHRATEAFF
TRBV12-3/TRBV12-4	TRBJ2-7	TRBD1	-	TGTGCCAGCAGCCGAATGACAGGGACCCGGTCGGGAGAGCAGTACTTC	CASSRMTGTRSGEQYF
TRBV12-3/TRBV12-4	TRBJ2-2	-	many	TGTGCCAGCAGTTCGTCCCGCGTAACCGGGGAGCTGTTTTTT	CASSSSRVTGELFF